The entry below gives a single T cell receptor beta chain sequence along with its context. V lost 4 bases to trimming and J lost 2 bases, with 13 bases between them. This CDR3 has 15 amino acids. CDR1 is SGHRS, CDR2 YFSETQ, per germline. The table came from immunoSEQ multiplex PCR; TCRdb's copy has only in-frame clones and leaves some out. The table has a few million clones, approximately 95% seen once. The data stem from a study of shared clonotypes between healthy human individuals. The sequence derives from a man aged 18 to 35 in good health. Some clones in this sample may be carry-over from other donors' samples. The genes are TRBV5-1 and TRBJ1-3, with D uncertain. Sequencing used naive CD4+ T cells from PBMCs. The subset: CD45RA+ positively selected. CDR3 coding DNA: TGCGCCAGCAGCGAACGGGCCACGGCTGGAAACACCATATATTTT. It translates to CASSERATAGNTIYF.